This is a list of T cell receptor beta chains from one sample in a study of blood T cell repertoires in COVID-19. This table comes from immunoSEQ multiplex PCR, and its TCRdb copy is limited to in-frame clones, with some not included. This table holds about 490,000 clones, 80% to 90% found once. Source material: peripheral blood. The receptor source for this set is a human donor in a cohort sampled during active COVID-19. Each CDR3 is given with its conserved first and last residue. D genes are given only for firm matches. Size is stated for part of the rows, as once, few or many counts, or as a class when the clone is expanded.

TRBJ1-1	.	TRBV5-4	.	CASSLAGSLQPFF	TGTGCCAGCAGCTTGGCCGGGTCCCTGCAGCCTTTCTTT
TRBJ1-4	.	TRBV19	.	CASSTQTTNEKLFF	TGTGCCAGTAGTACTCAGACAACTAATGAAAAACTGTTTTTT
TRBJ2-2	.	TRBV7-3	TRBD1	CASSLQGANTGELFF	TGTGCCAGCAGCTTGCAGGGGGCGAACACCGGGGAGCTGTTTTTT
TRBJ2-7	once	TRBV10-3	.	CAIRDYEREQYF	TGTGCCATCCGGGATTATGAGCGCGAGCAGTACTTC
TRBJ1-5	.	TRBV6-2/TRBV6-3	.	CASSEGNQPQHF	TGTGCCAGCAGTGAGGGCAATCAGCCCCAGCATTTT
TRBJ2-7	.	TRBV6-5	.	CASSLGGTEQYF	TGTGCCAGCAGCCTGGGGGGTACGGAGCAGTACTTC
TRBJ1-6	.	TRBV6-5	TRBD1	CASRADRVHNSPLHF	TGTGCCAGCAGGGCGGACAGGGTCCATAATTCACCCCTCCACTTT
TRBJ2-4	.	TRBV6-5	TRBD2	CASSYWTSGQNIQYF	TGTGCCAGCAGTTACTGGACTAGCGGACAAAACATTCAGTACTTC
TRBJ1-2	.	TRBV15	.	CATSRDYAFGGREGGYTF	TGTGCCACCAGCAGAGATTATGCTTTCGGGGGGCGCGAAGGTGGCTACACCTTC
TRBJ2-2	.	TRBV19	TRBD2	CASSTFRLAGLTGELFF	TGTGCCAGTAGCACCTTTAGACTAGCGGGCCTCACCGGGGAGCTGTTTTTT
TRBJ1-3	few	TRBV9	.	CASSSDLQGPGNTIYF	TGTGCCAGCAGCTCGGATCTACAGGGTCCTGGAAACACCATATATTTT
TRBJ1-1	few	TRBV7-8	.	CASSPTRTENTEAFF	TGTGCCAGCAGCCCCACGCGGACAGAGAACACTGAAGCTTTCTTT
TRBJ2-2	.	TRBV19	.	CASSIVRGAGWSGELFF	TGTGCCAGTAGTATCGTTCGGGGGGCGGGATGGAGCGGGGAGCTGTTTTTT
TRBJ1-2	.	TRBV28	.	CAIRTLINYGYTF	TGTGCCATCAGGACTTTGATTAACTATGGCTACACCTTC
TRBJ1-5	.	TRBV5-6	.	CASSSTRFSNQPQHF	TGTGCCAGCAGCTCGACACGCTTCAGCAATCAGCCCCAGCATTTT
TRBJ1-5	.	TRBV6-5	.	CAVQGDYSNQPQHF	TGTGCCGTACAGGGAGACTATAGCAATCAGCCCCAGCATTTT
TRBJ2-3	.	TRBV10-3	TRBD2	CAIRWTSGTDTQYF	TGTGCCATCAGATGGACTAGCGGCACAGATACGCAGTATTTT
TRBJ1-5	few	TRBV5-1	.	CASSLAGDQPQHF	TGCGCCAGCAGCCTTGCAGGGGATCAGCCCCAGCATTTT
TRBJ2-6	few	TRBV5-1	TRBD1	CASSATGTEVGGANVLTF	TGCGCCAGCAGCGCGACCGGGACAGAGGTCGGTGGGGCCAACGTCCTGACTTTC
TRBJ2-7	.	TRBV5-1	TRBD2	CASSNTGTSAFEQYF	TGCGCCAGCAGCAATACCGGGACTAGCGCTTTCGAGCAGTACTTC
TRBJ2-2	.	TRBV9	.	CASSVVAGELFF	TGTGCCAGCAGCGTAGTAGCCGGGGAGCTGTTTTTT
TRBJ2-2	.	TRBV7-2	.	CASSPGTSAGELFF	TGTGCCAGCAGCCCAGGGACTTCAGCAGGGGAGCTGTTTTTT
TRBJ1-1	once	TRBV2	.	CASRSQGDTEAFF	TGTGCCAGCAGGTCACAAGGGGACACTGAAGCTTTCTTT
TRBJ1-5	.	TRBV10-1	.	CASSESLVNDMGQPQHF	TGCGCCAGCAGTGAGTCCTTGGTAAACGACATGGGTCAGCCCCAGCATTTT
TRBJ1-1	.	TRBV30	.	CAWSNRADPTAMNTEAFF	TGTGCCTGGAGTAACCGTGCCGACCCGACAGCTATGAACACTGAAGCTTTCTTT
TRBJ1-4	once	TRBV30	TRBD1	CAWRAHGTGGNEKLFF	TGTGCCTGGAGAGCTCACGGGACAGGGGGCAATGAAAAACTGTTTTTT
TRBJ2-3	.	TRBV27	TRBD2	CASRPPFGLAGAPDTQYF	TGTGCCAGCAGACCCCCGTTCGGTTTAGCGGGAGCCCCAGATACGCAGTATTTT
TRBJ1-1	.	TRBV7-3	.	CASSSGTSHTEAFF	TGTGCCAGCAGCTCCGGGACAAGTCACACTGAAGCTTTCTTT
TRBJ2-1	.	TRBV25-1	.	CASRHGAVGEQFF	TGTGCCAGCAGGCATGGGGCCGTGGGTGAGCAGTTCTTC
TRBJ2-3	once	TRBV23-1	TRBD1	CASSPVFRDRTDTQYF	TGCGCCAGCAGTCCAGTATTCCGGGACAGGACAGATACGCAGTATTTT
TRBJ2-1	.	TRBV4-1	TRBD2	CASSQDWREGSYNEQFF	TGCGCCAGCAGCCAAGATTGGAGGGAGGGATCCTACAATGAGCAGTTCTTC
TRBJ2-7	few	TRBV27	.	CASSRIWRAYEQYF	TGTGCCAGCAGTCGCATCTGGAGGGCCTACGAGCAGTACTTC
TRBJ2-1	.	TRBV7-3	TRBD2	CASSLLAGHNEQFF	TGTGCCAGCAGCTTACTAGCGGGACATAATGAGCAGTTCTTC
TRBJ2-2	.	TRBV24-1	TRBD1	CATSDRTGGNTGELFF	TGTGCCACCAGTGATCGGACAGGGGGGAACACCGGGGAGCTGTTTTTT
TRBJ1-2	.	TRBV19	.	CASSINRIYGYTF	TGTGCCAGTAGTATTAACAGGATTTATGGCTACACCTTC
TRBJ2-3	.	TRBV7-3	.	CASSGGDTQYF	TGTGCCAGCAGCGGCGGAGATACGCAGTATTTT
TRBJ2-3	.	TRBV19	.	CASRGAPFGDTDTQYF	TGTGCCAGCCGTGGGGCACCCTTCGGAGACACAGATACGCAGTATTTT
TRBJ1-1	.	TRBV6-1	TRBD1	CASSEAGGQLRAFF	TGTGCCAGCAGTGAGGCAGGGGGTCAGCTGAGAGCTTTCTTT
TRBJ1-2	.	TRBV4-3	.	CASSQDRGGVQGGYTF	TGCGCCAGCAGCCAAGATCGGGGCGGAGTACAGGGAGGCTACACCTTC
TRBJ2-3	once	TRBV19	.	CASSQSNTQYF	TGTGCCAGTAGCCAGTCAAATACGCAGTATTTT
TRBJ2-5	.	TRBV19	TRBD2	CASSPALRDPRTSGRWGTQYF	TGTGCCAGTAGTCCAGCACTCCGGGACCCACGGACTAGCGGGAGGTGGGGGACCCAGTACTTC